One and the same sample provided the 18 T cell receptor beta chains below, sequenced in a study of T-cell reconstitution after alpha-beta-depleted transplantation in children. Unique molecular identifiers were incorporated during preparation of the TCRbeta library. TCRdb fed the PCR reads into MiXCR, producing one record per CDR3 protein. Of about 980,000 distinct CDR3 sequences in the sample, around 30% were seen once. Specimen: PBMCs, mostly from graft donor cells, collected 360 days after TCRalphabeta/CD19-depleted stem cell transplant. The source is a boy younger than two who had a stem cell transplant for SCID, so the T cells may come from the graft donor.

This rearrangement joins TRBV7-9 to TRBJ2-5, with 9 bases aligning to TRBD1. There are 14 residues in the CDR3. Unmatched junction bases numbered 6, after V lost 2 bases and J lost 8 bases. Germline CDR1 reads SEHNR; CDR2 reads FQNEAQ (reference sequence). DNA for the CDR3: TGTGCCAGCAGCTTAAAGGGACAGGGAGCAACCCAGTACTTC. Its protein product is CASSLKGQGATQYF. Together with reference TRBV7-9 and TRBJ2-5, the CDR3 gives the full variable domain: DTGVSQNPRHKITKRGQNVTFRCDPISEHNRLYWYRQTLGQGPEFLTYFQNEAQLEKSRLLSDRFSAERPKGSFSTLEIQRTEQGDSAMYLCASSLKGQGATQYFGPGTRLLVL.

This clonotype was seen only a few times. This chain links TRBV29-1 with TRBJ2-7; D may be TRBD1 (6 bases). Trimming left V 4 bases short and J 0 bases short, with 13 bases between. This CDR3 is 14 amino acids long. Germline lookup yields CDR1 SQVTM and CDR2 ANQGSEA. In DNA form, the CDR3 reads TGCAGCGTTGGAGGGGGACGGAGCTCCTACGAGCAGTACTTC. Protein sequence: CSVGGGRSSYEQYF.

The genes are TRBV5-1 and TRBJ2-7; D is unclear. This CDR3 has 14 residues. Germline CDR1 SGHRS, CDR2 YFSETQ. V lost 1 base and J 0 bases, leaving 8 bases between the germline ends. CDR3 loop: CASSLIVSSYEQYF. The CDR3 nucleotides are TGCGCCAGCAGCTTGATCGTATCCTCCTACGAGCAGTACTTC.

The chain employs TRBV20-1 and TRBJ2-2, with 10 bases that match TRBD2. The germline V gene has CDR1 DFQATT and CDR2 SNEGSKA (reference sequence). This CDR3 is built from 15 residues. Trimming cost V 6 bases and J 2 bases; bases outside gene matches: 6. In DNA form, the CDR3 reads TGCAGTGCAATAGCGGGGGGTCTTAACACCGGGGAGCTGTTTTTT. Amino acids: CSAIAGGLNTGELFF.

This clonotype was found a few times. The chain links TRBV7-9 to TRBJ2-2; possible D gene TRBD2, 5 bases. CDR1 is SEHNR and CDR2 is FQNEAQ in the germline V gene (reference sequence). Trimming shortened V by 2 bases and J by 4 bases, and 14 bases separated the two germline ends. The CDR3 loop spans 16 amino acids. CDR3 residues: CASSLIWGATTGELFF. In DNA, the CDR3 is TGTGCCAGCAGCTTAATTTGGGGAGCCACCACCGGGGAGCTGTTTTTT.

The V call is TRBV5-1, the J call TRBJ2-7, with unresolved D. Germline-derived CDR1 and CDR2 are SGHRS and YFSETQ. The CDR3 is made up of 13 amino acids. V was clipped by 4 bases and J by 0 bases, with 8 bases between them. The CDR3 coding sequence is TGCGCCAGCAGCGCTATAACCTCCTACGAGCAGTACTTC. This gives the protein CASSAITSYEQYF. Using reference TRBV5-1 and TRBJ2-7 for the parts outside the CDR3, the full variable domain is KAGVTQTPRYLIKTRGQQVTLSCSPISGHRSVSWYQQTPGQGLQFLFEYFSETQRNKGNFPGRFSGRQFSNSRSEMNVSTLELGDSALYLCASSAITSYEQYFGPGTRLTVT.

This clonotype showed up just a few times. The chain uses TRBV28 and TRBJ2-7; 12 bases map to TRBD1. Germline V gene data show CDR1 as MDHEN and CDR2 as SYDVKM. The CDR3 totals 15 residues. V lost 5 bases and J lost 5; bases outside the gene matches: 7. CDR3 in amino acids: CASSPSGQGAHEQYF. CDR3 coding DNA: TGTGCCAGCAGTCCCTCGGGACAGGGGGCCCACGAGCAGTACTTC.

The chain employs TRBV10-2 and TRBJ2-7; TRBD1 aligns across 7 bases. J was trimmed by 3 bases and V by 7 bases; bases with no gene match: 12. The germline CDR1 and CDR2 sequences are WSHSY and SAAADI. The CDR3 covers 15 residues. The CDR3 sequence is CASKDRNPRLYEQYF. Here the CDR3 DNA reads TGCGCCAGCAAGGACAGGAATCCCCGACTCTACGAGCAGTACTTC.

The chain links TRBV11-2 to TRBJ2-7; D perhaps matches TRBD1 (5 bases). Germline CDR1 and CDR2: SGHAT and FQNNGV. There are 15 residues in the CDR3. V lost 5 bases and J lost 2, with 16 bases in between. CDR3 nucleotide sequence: TGTGCCAGCAGCCGGTCAGGGCCAACCGCCTACGAGCAGTACTTC. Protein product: CASSRSGPTAYEQYF.

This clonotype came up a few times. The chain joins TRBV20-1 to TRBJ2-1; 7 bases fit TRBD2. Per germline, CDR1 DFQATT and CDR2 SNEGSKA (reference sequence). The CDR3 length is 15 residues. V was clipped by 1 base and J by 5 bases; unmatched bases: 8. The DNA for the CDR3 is TGCAGTGCTAGAGGGACCGGGGGGACCAACAATGAGCAGTTCTTC. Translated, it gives CSARGTGGTNNEQFF.

The CDR3 region has the DNA TGCGCCAGCTCAAAGCGGGAGTGGACAGATACGCAGTATTTT. Its translation: CASSKREWTDTQYF. The chain has TRBV5-1 and TRBJ2-3; 8 positions match TRBD2. V lost 7 bases, J lost 3 bases, and 7 bases stayed unmatched. CDR3 length: 14 amino acids. Germline loops: CDR1 SGHRS, CDR2 YFSETQ. Looking up the rest from reference TRBV5-1 and TRBJ2-3 gives the full variable domain: KAGVTQTPRYLIKTRGQQVTLSCSPISGHRSVSWYQQTPGQGLQFLFEYFSETQRNKGNFPGRFSGRQFSNSRSEMNVSTLELGDSALYLCASSKREWTDTQYFGPGTRLTVL.

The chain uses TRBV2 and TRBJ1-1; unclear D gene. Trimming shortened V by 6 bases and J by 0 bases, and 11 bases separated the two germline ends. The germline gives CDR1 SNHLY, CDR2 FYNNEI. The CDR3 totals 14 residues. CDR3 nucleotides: TGTGCCAGCAGGGACCGTTTCCTGAACACTGAAGCTTTCTTT. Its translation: CASRDRFLNTEAFF.

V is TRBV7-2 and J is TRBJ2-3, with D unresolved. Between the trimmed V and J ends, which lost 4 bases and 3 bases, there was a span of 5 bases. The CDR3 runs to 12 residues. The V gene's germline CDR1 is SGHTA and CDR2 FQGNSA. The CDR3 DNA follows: TGTGCCAGCAGCTGGGAAACAGATACGCAGTATTTT. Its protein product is CASSWETDTQYF.

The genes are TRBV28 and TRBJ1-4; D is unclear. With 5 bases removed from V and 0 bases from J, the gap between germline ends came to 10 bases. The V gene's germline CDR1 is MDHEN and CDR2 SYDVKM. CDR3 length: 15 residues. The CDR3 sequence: CASSTDRSTNEKLFF. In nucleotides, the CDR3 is TGTGCCAGCAGTACGGATCGATCAACTAATGAAAAACTGTTTTTT. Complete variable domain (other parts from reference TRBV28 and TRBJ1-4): DVKVTQSSRYLVKRTGEKVFLECVQDMDHENMFWYRQDPGLGLRLIYFSYDVKMKEKGDIPEGYSVSREKKERFSLILESASTNQTSMYLCASSTDRSTNEKLFFGSGTQLSVL.

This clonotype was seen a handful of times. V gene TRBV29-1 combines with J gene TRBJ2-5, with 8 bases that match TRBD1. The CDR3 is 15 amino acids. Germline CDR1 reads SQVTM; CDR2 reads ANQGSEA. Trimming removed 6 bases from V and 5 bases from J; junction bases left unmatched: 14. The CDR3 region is CSVAPLDRVRETQYF. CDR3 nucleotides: TGCAGCGTAGCTCCCCTGGACAGGGTCCGGGAGACCCAGTACTTC. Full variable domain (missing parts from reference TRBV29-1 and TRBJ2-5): SAVISQKPSRDICQRGTSLTIQCQVDSQVTMMFWYRQQPGQSLTLIATANQGSEATYESGFVIDKFPISRPNLTFSTLTVSNMSPEDSSIYLCSVAPLDRVRETQYFGPGTRLLVL.

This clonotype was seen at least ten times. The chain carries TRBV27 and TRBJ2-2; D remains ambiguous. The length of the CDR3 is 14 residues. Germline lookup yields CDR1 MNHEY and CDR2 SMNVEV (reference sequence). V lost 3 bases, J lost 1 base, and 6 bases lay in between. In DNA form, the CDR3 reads TGTGCCAGCAGTTTGTCAGAGAACACCGGGGAGCTGTTTTTT. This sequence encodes CASSLSENTGELFF.

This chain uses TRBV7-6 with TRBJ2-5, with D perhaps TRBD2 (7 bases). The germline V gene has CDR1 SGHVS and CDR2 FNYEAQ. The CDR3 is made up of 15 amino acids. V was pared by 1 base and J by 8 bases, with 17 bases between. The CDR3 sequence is CASSLDGGAAGTQYF. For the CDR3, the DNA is TGTGCCAGCAGCTTAGATGGGGGGGCAGCCGGAACCCAGTACTTC.

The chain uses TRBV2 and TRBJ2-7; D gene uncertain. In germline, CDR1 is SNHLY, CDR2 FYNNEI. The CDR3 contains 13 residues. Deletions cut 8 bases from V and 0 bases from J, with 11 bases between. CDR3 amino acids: CASCAGVSYEQYF. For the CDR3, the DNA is TGTGCCAGCTGTGCCGGAGTCTCCTACGAGCAGTACTTC.